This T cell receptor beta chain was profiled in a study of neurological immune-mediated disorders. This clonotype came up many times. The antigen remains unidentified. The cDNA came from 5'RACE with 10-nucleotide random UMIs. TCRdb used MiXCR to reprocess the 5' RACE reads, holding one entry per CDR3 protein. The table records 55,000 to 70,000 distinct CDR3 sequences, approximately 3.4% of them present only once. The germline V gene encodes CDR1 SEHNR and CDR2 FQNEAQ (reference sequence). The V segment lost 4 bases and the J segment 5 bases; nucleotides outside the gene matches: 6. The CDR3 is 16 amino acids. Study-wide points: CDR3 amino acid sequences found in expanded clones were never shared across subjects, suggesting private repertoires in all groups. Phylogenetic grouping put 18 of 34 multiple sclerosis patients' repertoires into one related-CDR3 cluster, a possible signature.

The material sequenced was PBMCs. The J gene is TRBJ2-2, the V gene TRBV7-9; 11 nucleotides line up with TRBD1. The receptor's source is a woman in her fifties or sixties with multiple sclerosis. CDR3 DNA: TGTGCCAGCAGCTCCATCGGGACAGGGGGTACCGGGGAGCTGTTTTTT. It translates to CASSSIGTGGTGELFF.